One sample yielded the 9 T cell receptor beta chains listed below, sequenced in a study of cytomegalovirus exposure and HLA in healthy donors. The PCR employed 60 Vbeta primers together with 13 Jbeta primers. The protocol was immunoSEQ multiplex PCR, while the TCRdb copy is restricted to in-frame clones and leaves out a portion. The sample has approximately 110,000 clones, around three quarters seen once. Sequencing used PBMCs. These receptors were collected from a woman between 25 and 40 years old in good health and CMV-seronegative.

This clone showed up just a few times. The chain uses TRBV7-9 and TRBJ2-5; a possible D gene is TRBD2 (6 bases). Germline V CDR1 and CDR2: SEHNR, FQNEAQ (reference sequence). The CDR3 totals 15 residues. Trimming stripped 6 bases from V and 0 bases from J, with 14 bases between. This CDR3 reads CASSRIGGHQETQYF. CDR3 sequence (DNA): TGTGCCAGCAGTAGGATTGGAGGGCACCAAGAGACCCAGTACTTC.

This chain uses TRBV2 with TRBJ1-2, with 9 bases identical to TRBD1. CDR1 SNHLY and CDR2 FYNNEI come from the germline V gene. The junction had 11 bases not matched to a gene; V was cut back by 3 bases and J by 6 bases. The CDR3 runs to 16 residues. The CDR3 DNA sequence: TGTGCCAGCAGTGAGTTCCTGACAGGGGGATTTGATGGCTACACCTTC. Translating it yields CASSEFLTGGFDGYTF.

The chain carries TRBV29-1 and TRBJ1-1; 7 nucleotides match TRBD1. The length of the CDR3 is 12 residues. Germline values: CDR1 SQVTM, CDR2 ANQGSEA. Trimming at V came to 7 bases and at J to 0 bases, leaving 2 bases not matched to a gene. CDR3 sequence reads: CSGQGLNTEAFF. As DNA, the CDR3 is TGCAGCGGACAGGGATTGAACACTGAAGCTTTCTTT.

In this sample, this clone turned up once. The CDR3 protein is CAIRGTSGGPQETQYF. The CDR3 bases are TGTGCCATCAGGGGGACTAGCGGGGGGCCCCAAGAGACCCAGTACTTC. This rearrangement joins TRBV10-3 to TRBJ2-5; 15 nucleotides line up with TRBD2. Per germline, CDR1 ENHRY and CDR2 SYGVKD. CDR3 length: 16 amino acids. V lost 6 bases, J lost 1 base, and 3 bases stayed unmatched.

This sequence joins TRBV7-9 and TRBJ2-1; 7 bases line up with TRBD2. The ends lost 7 bases at V and 7 bases at J; junction bases unmatched: 10. The CDR3 length is 14 residues. CDR1 and CDR2 (germline): SEHNR, FQNEAQ (reference sequence). The CDR3 DNA is TGTGCCAGCATCGCTCGGGGGGTGAGGAATGAGCAGTTCTTC. Translated, it gives CASIARGVRNEQFF.

Concerning this clone: One end of the junction fails to match germline, which may point to a read error. CDR3 protein: CASSLTGPGTGELFF. The CDR3 region has the DNA TGTGCTAGCAGCTTGACAGGCCCTGGCACCGGGGAGCTGTTTTTT. This sequence joins TRBV7-7 and TRBJ2-2, with D perhaps TRBD1 (6 bases). Germline CDR1 SSHAT, CDR2 FNYEAQ (reference sequence). This CDR3 has 15 amino acids.

The genes are TRBV4-1 and TRBJ1-1; 7 bases fit TRBD1. The trim removed 4 bases at V and 0 bases at J, leaving 2 bases unmatched. Looked up from germline, CDR1 is MGHRA and CDR2 is YSYEKL. The CDR3 sequence is 14 residues long. CDR3 protein: CASSLQGMNTEAFF. The CDR3 DNA sequence: TGCGCCAGCAGCCTACAGGGGATGAACACTGAAGCTTTCTTT.

This clone was seen more than once but under ten times. V usage is TRBV4-3 and J usage is TRBJ1-2, with D uncertain. The V end was cut by 0 bases, the J end by 4 bases, with 12 bases between. The length of the CDR3 is 15 residues. Germline CDR1 is LGHNA and CDR2 is YSLEER. CDR3 sequence reads: CASSQDRSEFYGYTF. CDR3 DNA: TGCGCCAGCAGCCAAGATCGGTCCGAGTTCTATGGCTACACCTTC.

The rearrangement uses TRBV5-1 and TRBJ1-4, with TRBD1 as a possible D gene (5 bases). Trimming shortened V by 3 bases and J by 2 bases, and 11 bases separated the two germline ends. This CDR3 is 15 amino acids long. Germline values: CDR1 SGHRS, CDR2 YFSETQ. This CDR3 is CASSSSGLTNEKLFF. In DNA, the CDR3 is TGCGCCAGCAGCTCTTCAGGGCTTACTAATGAAAAACTGTTTTTT.